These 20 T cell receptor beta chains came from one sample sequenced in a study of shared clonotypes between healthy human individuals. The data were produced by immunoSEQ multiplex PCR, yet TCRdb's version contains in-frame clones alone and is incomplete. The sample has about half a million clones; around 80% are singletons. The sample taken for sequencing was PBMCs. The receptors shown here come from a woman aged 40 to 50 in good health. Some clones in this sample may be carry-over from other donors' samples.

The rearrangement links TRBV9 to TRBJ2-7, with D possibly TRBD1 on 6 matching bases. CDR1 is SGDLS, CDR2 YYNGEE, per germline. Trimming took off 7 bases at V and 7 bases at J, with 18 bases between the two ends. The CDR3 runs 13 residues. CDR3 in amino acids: CASGEQGSGEQYF. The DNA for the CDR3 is TGTGCCAGCGGAGAACAGGGTTCGGGAGAGCAGTACTTC.

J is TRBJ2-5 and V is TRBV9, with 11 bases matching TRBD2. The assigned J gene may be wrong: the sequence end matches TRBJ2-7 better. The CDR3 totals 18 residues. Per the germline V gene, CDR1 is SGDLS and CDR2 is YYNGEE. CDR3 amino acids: CASSVATSGDEPIYEQYF. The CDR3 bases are TGTGCCAGCAGCGTAGCGACTAGCGGGGATGAACCCATCTACGAGCAGTACTTC.

The CDR3 coding sequence is TGTGCCATCAGTGAGTCGGGGGCTAGCGTCACAGATACGCAGTATTTT. It specifies CAISESGASVTDTQYF. The rearrangement joins TRBV10-3 to TRBJ2-3; D is perhaps TRBD1 or TRBD2 (6 bases each). V lost 0 bases, J lost 2 bases, and 12 bases lay in between. CDR3 size: 16 residues. Germline V gene lookup returns CDR1 ENHRY and CDR2 SYGVKD.

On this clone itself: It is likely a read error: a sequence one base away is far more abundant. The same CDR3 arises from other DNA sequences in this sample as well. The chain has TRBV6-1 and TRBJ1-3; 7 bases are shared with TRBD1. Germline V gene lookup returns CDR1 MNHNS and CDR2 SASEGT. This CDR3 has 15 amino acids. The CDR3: CASREAGGDGNTIYF. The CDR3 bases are TGTGCCAGCAGAGAAGCAGGGGGTGACGGAAACACCATATATTTC.

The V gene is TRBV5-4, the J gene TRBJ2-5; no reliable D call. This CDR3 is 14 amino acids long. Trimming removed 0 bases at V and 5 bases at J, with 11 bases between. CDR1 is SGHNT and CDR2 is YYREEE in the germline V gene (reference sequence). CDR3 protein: CASSLGTAGETQYF. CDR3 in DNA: TGTGCCAGCAGCTTGGGGACCGCCGGGGAGACCCAGTACTTC.

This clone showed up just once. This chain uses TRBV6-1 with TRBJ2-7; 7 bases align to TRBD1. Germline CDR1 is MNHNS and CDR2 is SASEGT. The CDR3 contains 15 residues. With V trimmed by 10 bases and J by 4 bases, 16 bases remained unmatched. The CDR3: CATTAAAGGEYEQYF. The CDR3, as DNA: TGTGCCACAACCGCGGCCGCAGGGGGTGAGTACGAGCAGTACTTC.

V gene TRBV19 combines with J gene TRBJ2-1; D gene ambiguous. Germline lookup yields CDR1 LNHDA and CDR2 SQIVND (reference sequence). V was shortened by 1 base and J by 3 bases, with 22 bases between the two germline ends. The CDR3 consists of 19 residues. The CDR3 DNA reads TGTGCCAGTAGTATAGCCTTAGCAGACATGTATTTAGGCTACAATGAGCAGTTCTTC. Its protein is CASSIALADMYLGYNEQFF.

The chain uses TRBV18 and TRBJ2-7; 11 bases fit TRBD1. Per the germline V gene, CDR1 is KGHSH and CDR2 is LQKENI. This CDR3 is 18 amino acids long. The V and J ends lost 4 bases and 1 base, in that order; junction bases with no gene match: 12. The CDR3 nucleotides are TGTGCCAGCTCACTGGACCGCTACGGGACAGGGGGTTCCTACGAGCAGTACTTC. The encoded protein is CASSLDRYGTGGSYEQYF.

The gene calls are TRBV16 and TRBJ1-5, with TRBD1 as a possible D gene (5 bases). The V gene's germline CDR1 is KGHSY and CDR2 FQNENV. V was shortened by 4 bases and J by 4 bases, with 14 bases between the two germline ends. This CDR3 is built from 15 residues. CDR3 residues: CASSRRGDLNQPQHF. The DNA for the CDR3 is TGTGCCAGCAGCCGCCGGGGGGATTTGAATCAGCCCCAGCATTTT.

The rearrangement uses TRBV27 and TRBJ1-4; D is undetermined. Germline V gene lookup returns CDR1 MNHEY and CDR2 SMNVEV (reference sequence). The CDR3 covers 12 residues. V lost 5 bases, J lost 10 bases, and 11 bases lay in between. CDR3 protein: CASSPSRGKLFF. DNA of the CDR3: TGTGCCAGCAGTCCCTCTAGAGGAAAACTGTTTTTT.

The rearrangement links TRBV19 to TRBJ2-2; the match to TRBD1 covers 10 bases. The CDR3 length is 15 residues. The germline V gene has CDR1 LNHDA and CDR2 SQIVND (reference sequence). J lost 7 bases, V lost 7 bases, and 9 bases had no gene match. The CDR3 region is CASTDRDRGNGELFF. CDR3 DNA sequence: TGTGCCAGTACGGACCGGGACAGGGGAAACGGGGAGCTGTTTTTT.

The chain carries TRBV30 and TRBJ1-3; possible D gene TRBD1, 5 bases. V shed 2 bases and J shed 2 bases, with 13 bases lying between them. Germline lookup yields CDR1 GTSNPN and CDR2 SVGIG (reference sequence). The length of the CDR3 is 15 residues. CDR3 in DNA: TGTGCCTGGAGTCCCGGGGACGTCACTGGAAACACCATATATTTT. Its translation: CAWSPGDVTGNTIYF.

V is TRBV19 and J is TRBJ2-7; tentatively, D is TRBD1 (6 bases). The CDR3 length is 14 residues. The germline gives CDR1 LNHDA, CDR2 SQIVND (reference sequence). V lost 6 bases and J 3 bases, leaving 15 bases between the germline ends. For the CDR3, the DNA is TGTGCCAGTAGCTTGACCGGGACAAACTACGAGCAGTACTTC. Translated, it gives CASSLTGTNYEQYF. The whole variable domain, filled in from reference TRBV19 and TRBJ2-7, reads DGGITQSPKYLFRKEGQNVTLSCEQNLNHDAMYWYRQDPGQGLRLIYYSQIVNDFQKGDIAEGYSVSREKKESFPLTVTSAQKNPTAFYLCASSLTGTNYEQYFGPGTRLTVT.

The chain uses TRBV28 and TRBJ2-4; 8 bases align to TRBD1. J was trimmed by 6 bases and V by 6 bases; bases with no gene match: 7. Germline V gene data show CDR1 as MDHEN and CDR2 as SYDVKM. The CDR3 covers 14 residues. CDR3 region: CASSSDRARNIQYF. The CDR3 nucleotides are TGTGCCAGCAGCTCGGACAGGGCAAGAAACATTCAGTACTTC.

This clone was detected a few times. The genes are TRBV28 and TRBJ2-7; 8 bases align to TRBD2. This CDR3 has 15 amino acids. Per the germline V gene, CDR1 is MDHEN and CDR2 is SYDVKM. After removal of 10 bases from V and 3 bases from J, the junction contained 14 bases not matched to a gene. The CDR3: CATSRTASGLYEQYF. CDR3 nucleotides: TGTGCCACCTCTCGTACGGCTAGCGGGCTCTACGAGCAGTACTTC.

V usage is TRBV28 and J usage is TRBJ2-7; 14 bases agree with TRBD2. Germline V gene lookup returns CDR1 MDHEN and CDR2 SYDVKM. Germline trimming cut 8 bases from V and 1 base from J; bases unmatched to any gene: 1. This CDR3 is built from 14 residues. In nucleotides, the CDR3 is TGTGCCAGCGGACTAGCGGGAGGTTCCTACGAGCAGTACTTC. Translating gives CASGLAGGSYEQYF.

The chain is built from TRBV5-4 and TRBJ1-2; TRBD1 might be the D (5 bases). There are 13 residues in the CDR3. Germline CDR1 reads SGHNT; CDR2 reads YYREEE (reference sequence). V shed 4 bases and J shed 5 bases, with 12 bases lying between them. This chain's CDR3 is CASSQTEPYGYTF. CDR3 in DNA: TGTGCCAGCAGCCAGACAGAGCCTTATGGCTACACCTTC.

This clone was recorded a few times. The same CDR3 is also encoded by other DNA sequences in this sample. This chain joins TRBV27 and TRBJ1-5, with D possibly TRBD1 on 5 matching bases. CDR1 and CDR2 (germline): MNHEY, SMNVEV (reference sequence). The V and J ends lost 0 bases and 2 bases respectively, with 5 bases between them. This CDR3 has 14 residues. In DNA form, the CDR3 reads TGTGCCAGCAGTTTATCACAGGGCAATCAGCCCCAGCATTTT. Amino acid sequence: CASSLSQGNQPQHF.

The CDR3 region has the DNA TGTGCCAGCAGTGCCTCAGACACAGATACGCAGTATTTT. Translating gives CASSASDTDTQYF. The rearrangement joins TRBV28 to TRBJ2-3; no definite D call. The CDR3 consists of 13 residues. Trimming took off 5 bases at V and 2 bases at J, with 8 bases between the two ends. Germline V lookup: CDR1 MDHEN, CDR2 SYDVKM.

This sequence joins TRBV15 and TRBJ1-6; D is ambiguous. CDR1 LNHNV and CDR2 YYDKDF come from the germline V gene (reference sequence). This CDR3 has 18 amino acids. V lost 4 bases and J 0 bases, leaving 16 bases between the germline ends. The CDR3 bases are TGTGCCACCAGCACACGTCTTGGAGGGCGCTCCTATAATTCACCCCTCCACTTT. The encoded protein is CATSTRLGGRSYNSPLHF.